This TCR beta chain was identified during a study of blood T cell repertoires in COVID-19. Study background: Both acute and convalescent COVID-19 samples were obtained from the United States, Italy and Spain.

In the authors' methods: How many nucleated cells were present was estimated from reference gene primer amplification. Using immunoSEQ multiplex PCR, the repertoire was profiled, and TCRdb retains in-frame clones only, with some absent. V and J calls and clone size come straight from that table; D and trimming were deduced from the DNA. This sample has over 100,000 clones, with around 89% found just once. Trimming removed 3 bases from V and 5 bases from J, with 11 bases in between. CDR3 size: 13 residues. Germline CDR1 SGHNT, CDR2 YYREEE (reference sequence). Seattle researchers signed up patients amid active infection and tracked them longitudinally.

The chain couples TRBV5-4 to TRBJ1-2, with D perhaps TRBD1 (5 bases). Source material: peripheral blood. This clonotype originated in a man in his fifties or sixties with COVID-19, enrolled during active disease. The CDR3 DNA follows: TGTGCCAGCAGCTGGGGGGGGGAATATGGCTACACCTTC. Its translation: CASSWGGEYGYTF. The whole variable domain, remainder taken from reference TRBV5-4 and TRBJ1-2, is ETGVTQSPTHLIKTRGQQVTLRCSSQSGHNTVSWYQQALGQGPQFIFQYYREEENGRGNFPPRFSGLQFPNYSSELNVNALELDDSALYLCASSWGGEYGYTFGSGTRLTVV.